These 10 T cell receptor beta chains were all obtained from the same sample, sequenced in a study of T cell clonality in common variable immunodeficiency. Assay used: immunoSEQ multiplex PCR; TCRdb lists only in-frame clones, some missing. The sample is made up of about 52,000 clones, none counted only once. Sequencing used peripheral blood mononuclear cells. These receptors all come from a person aged 18 to 69 in good health.

Details on this clone: The read ends 3 residues before the CDR3 terminus; that terminus is restored from the germline J gene. V gene TRBV10-2 combines with J gene TRBJ2-1; 11 nucleotides agree with TRBD2. Germline V gene lookup returns CDR1 WSHSY and CDR2 SAAADI. The CDR3 has 14 residues. V lost 6 bases and J lost 4; bases outside the gene matches: 2. The CDR3 protein is CASRLAGEYNEQFF. Incomplete CDR3 DNA: TGCGCCAGCAGACTAGCGGGGGAGTACAATGAG.

Many counts were recorded for this clone. The read gets to within 3 residues of the CDR3 end, and the germline J gene fills in the rest. The rearrangement links TRBV15 to TRBJ2-7; 7 nucleotides align to TRBD2. Looked up from germline, CDR1 is LNHNV and CDR2 is YYDKDF (reference sequence). There are 15 residues in the CDR3. V lost 0 bases and J lost 5; bases outside the gene matches: 7. CDR3 protein: CATSRDWGGEDEQYF. CDR3 bases read: TGTGCCACCAGCAGAGATTGGGGGGGTGAGGACGAG.

This clone was found a few times. The missing CDR3 end, 3 residues past where the read stops, is filled in from the germline J gene. This sequence joins TRBV7-9 and TRBJ1-2; 10 nucleotides agree with TRBD1. This CDR3 region has 15 residues. Germline assignment: CDR1 SEHNR and CDR2 FQNEAQ (reference sequence). CDR3 in amino acids: CASSSGTGVSYDYTF. The part of the CDR3 DNA that was read is TGTGCCAGCAGCTCCGGGACAGGGGTCTCCTACGAC.

This clone occurred many times. The CDR3 end lies 3 residues beyond the end of the read and is filled in from the germline J gene. The chain couples TRBV3-1 (or the pseudogene TRBV3-2) to TRBJ2-7; D is uncertain. The V gene's germline CDR1 is LGHDT and CDR2 YNNKEL (reference sequence). Trimming cost V 1 base and J 0 bases, with 10 bases left between them. This CDR3 spans 15 amino acids. The CDR3 sequence: CASSQGGVGSYEQYF. CDR3 DNA (partial): TGTGCCAGCAGCCAAGGCGGTGTTGGCTCCTACGAG.

This clone was detected a few times. The CDR3 DNA, read in part, is TGCAGTGCTAGACCACTCCGAGCGGGAGCCAGCTCCTACGAG. Protein sequence: CSARPLRAGASSYE. The whole CDR3 is CSARPLRAGASSYEQYF. The chain couples TRBV20-1 to TRBJ2-7, with 8 bases matching TRBD2. Read coverage stops 3 residues before the CDR3 terminus; the germline J gene supplies the remainder. This CDR3 spans 17 amino acids. Germline V gene data show CDR1 as DFQATT and CDR2 as SNEGSKA (reference sequence). The V and J ends lost 2 bases and 0 bases, in that order; junction bases with no gene match: 12.

There are many counts of this clone. The observed sequence ends 3 residues before the CDR3 terminus, with the missing tail filled in from the germline J gene. This chain uses TRBV19 with TRBJ1-2; D remains unclear. The CDR3 sequence is 14 residues long. CDR1 and CDR2 (germline): LNHDA, SQIVND (reference sequence). V lost 3 bases to trimming and J lost 1 base, with 9 bases between them. The CDR3 loop is CASSIQAINYGYTF. Partial CDR3 DNA: TGTGCCAGTAGTATCCAGGCTATTAACTATGGC.

This clone was found many times. The CDR3 end falls 3 residues outside the read, so it is completed with the germline J gene. J is TRBJ2-3 and V is TRBV29-1; no definite D call. V lost 0 bases, J lost 5 bases, and 9 bases lay in between. This CDR3 comprises 13 residues. From germline, CDR1 is SQVTM and CDR2 ANQGSEA. Incomplete CDR3 DNA: TGCAGCGTTGAAGAACCCCCAGTAGATACG. It yields the protein CSVEEPPVDT. The whole CDR3 reads CSVEEPPVDTQYF.

This clone showed up many times. The sequenced fragment ends 3 residues before the CDR3 boundary, so the rest is inferred from the germline J gene. This chain links TRBV7-6 with TRBJ2-3, with 12 bases lining up with TRBD2. Germline CDR1 SGHVS, CDR2 FNYEAQ. V lost 7 bases, J lost 6 bases, and 8 bases stayed unmatched. This CDR3 has 15 residues. The sequenced part of the CDR3 DNA is TGTGCCAGCACTCGACTAGCGGGAGCGGGGGATACG. Translated: CASTRLAGAGDT. The whole CDR3 sequence reads CASTRLAGAGDTQYF. Full variable domain (remainder filled in from reference TRBV7-6 and TRBJ2-3): GAGVSQSPRYKVTKRGQDVALRCDPISGHVSLYWYRQALGQGPEFLTYFNYEAQQDKSGLPNDRFSAERPEGSISTLTIQRTEQRDSAMYRCASTRLAGAGDTQYFGPGTRLTVL.

This clone occurred many times. The read terminates 3 residues before the CDR3 end, so the remaining end is supplied by the germline J gene. V gene TRBV11-2 combines with J gene TRBJ2-1; D is uncertain. This CDR3 contains 15 residues. Germline CDR1 is SGHAT and CDR2 is FQNNGV. V lost 5 bases and J lost 3, with 14 bases in between. Partial CDR3 DNA: TGTGCCAGCAGCACCTTAAGAGCCGACTACAATGAG. The encoded protein is CASSTLRADYNE. The full CDR3 is CASSTLRADYNEQFF.

This clone was counted at least ten times. From the germline J gene comes the end of the CDR3, since the read stops 3 residues before it. The chain links TRBV12-5 to TRBJ1-1; unclear D gene. In germline, CDR1 is LGHNT, CDR2 FRNRAP. This CDR3 region has 14 residues. V lost 5 bases, J lost 1 base, and 11 bases lay in between. The CDR3 spells CASGQRVPNTEAFF. Partial CDR3 DNA: TGTGCTAGTGGTCAAAGGGTTCCGAACACTGAA.